A selection of T cell receptor beta chains follows, all from one sample in a study of CD8 T cells in Susac syndrome. TCRdb reprocessed the immunoSEQ multiplex PCR reads with MiXCR, giving one entry per CDR3 protein. The sample includes about 120,000 distinct CDR3 sequences, approximately 96% of them seen just once. Specimen: CD4+ T cells from PBMCs. These receptors were obtained from a human donor with Susac syndrome. Both conserved end residues are part of each CDR3. A D gene is named only where the DNA matches it firmly. Clone size is not always given. Where it is, it says once, few, many or a class for expanded clones.

DNA: TGTGCCAGCAAACAAGGACTAGCGAGTATAGAGACCCAGTACTTC
CDR3: CASKQGLASIETQYF
D: TRBD2
size: -
V: TRBV6-5
J: TRBJ2-5

DNA: TGTGCCAGCAGCGTTTCTAGCGCCCTGGGCACAGATACGCAGTATTTT
CDR3: CASSVSSALGTDTQYF
D: -
size: -
V: TRBV9
J: TRBJ2-3

DNA: TGCAGTGCTAGGGGGGATACCAATCAGCCCCAGCATTTT
CDR3: CSARGDTNQPQHF
D: -
size: -
V: TRBV20-1
J: TRBJ1-5

DNA: TGTGCCTGGACCCGTCCCCTGAGAAATGAGCAGTTCTTC
CDR3: CAWTRPLRNEQFF
D: -
size: once
V: TRBV30
J: TRBJ2-1

DNA: TGTGCCAGCAGCCAAGAGGGTGACACCACCACAGATACGCAGTATTTT
CDR3: CASSQEGDTTTDTQYF
D: -
size: -
V: TRBV4-2
J: TRBJ2-3

DNA: TGCGCCAGCAGCCAAGTAACCCGAATTGAAGGAGAACTGTTTTTT
CDR3: CASSQVTRIEGELFF
D: -
size: once
V: TRBV4-1
J: TRBJ1-4

DNA: TGCAGCACAGGGGGAGATACGCAGTATTTT
CDR3: CSTGGDTQYF
D: TRBD1
size: -
V: TRBV29-1
J: TRBJ2-3

DNA: TGTGCCAGCAGCCAAGATCTCGGTAGCGGAACGTACCAAGAGACCCAGTACTTC
CDR3: CASSQDLGSGTYQETQYF
D: -
size: -
V: TRBV4-2
J: TRBJ2-5

DNA: TGTGCCAGCAGCTTAAGCAGTGTGAACACTGAAGCTTTCTTT
CDR3: CASSLSSVNTEAFF
D: -
size: -
V: TRBV7-9
J: TRBJ1-1

DNA: TGTGCCAGCAGCTTAGCGCTTTCTAGCGGGGGCTTGGATACGCAGTATTTT
CDR3: CASSLALSSGGLDTQYF
D: TRBD2
size: -
V: TRBV7-6
J: TRBJ2-3

DNA: TGCAGCGTCATGGAGGGCGATGAAAAACTGTTTTTT
CDR3: CSVMEGDEKLFF
D: -
size: -
V: TRBV29-1
J: TRBJ1-4

DNA: TGTGCCAGCAGTTTGGGGCCGGGTCAGCCCCAGCATTTT
CDR3: CASSLGPGQPQHF
D: -
size: -
V: TRBV12-3/TRBV12-4
J: TRBJ1-5

DNA: TGCGCCAGCAGCCAAGATCGGGAACATTATGGCTACACCTTC
CDR3: CASSQDREHYGYTF
D: -
size: once
V: TRBV4-3
J: TRBJ1-2

DNA: TGCAGCGTAGAGCGTGGAGGGGGCGAGACTGAAGCTTTCTTT
CDR3: CSVERGGGETEAFF
D: TRBD1
size: -
V: TRBV29-1
J: TRBJ1-1

DNA: TGCGCCAGCAGCTTGGCCAGGGTCAAAATCGCAGATACGCAGTATTTT
CDR3: CASSLARVKIADTQYF
D: -
size: once
V: TRBV5-1
J: TRBJ2-3

DNA: TGTGCCAGCAGACCGACAATAGCGGGACCGACAGGGGAGCAGTACTTC
CDR3: CASRPTIAGPTGEQYF
D: -
size: -
V: TRBV3-1
J: TRBJ2-7

DNA: TGTGCCTGGAGTGTACGGGCCCCAGTGACCCAGTACTTC
CDR3: CAWSVRAPVTQYF
D: -
size: -
V: TRBV30
J: TRBJ2-5

DNA: TGCGCCAGCTATAACCCGAACACTGAAGCTTTCTTT
CDR3: CASYNPNTEAFF
D: -
size: -
V: TRBV5-1
J: TRBJ1-1